Presented here are 18 T cell receptor beta chains from one specimen sequenced in a study of T cells in Graves' hyperthyroidism and ophthalmopathy. RNA transcripts yielded amplified TCR beta CDR3 regions. Carried out on the TCR CDR3, a first-round RT-PCR used the HTBI primer set. From the multiplex PCR reads, TCRdb called clonotypes with MiXCR, one entry per CDR3 protein. The sample contains about 700,000 distinct CDR3 sequences, 40% to 55% of which appear only once. Sequencing was performed on peripheral blood or thyroid tissue (not recorded which). The receptors derive from an adult man with Graves' disease, either hyperthyroidism or ophthalmopathy (not recorded which).

This clonotype was detected a few times. The chain recombines TRBV5-1 with TRBJ1-1, with D unresolved. Trimming left V 0 bases short and J 3 bases short, with 9 bases between. This CDR3 is built from 14 residues. Germline lookup yields CDR1 SGHRS and CDR2 YFSETQ. The CDR3 nucleotides read TGCGCCAGCAGCTTGGAAGGTAGTCACACTGAAGCTTTCTTT. It is translated as CASSLEGSHTEAFF.

This clonotype has at least ten counts. V gene TRBV10-3 combines with J gene TRBJ2-7; the D call may be TRBD1 or TRBD2 (6 bases each). CDR3 length equals 15 residues. Germline V CDR1 and CDR2: ENHRY, SYGVKD. Trimming pared 3 bases from V and 4 bases from J, leaving 16 bases between. The CDR3 sequence is CAISDPGGASYEQYF. The CDR3 bases are TGTGCCATCAGTGACCCCGGGGGCGCGTCGTACGAGCAGTACTTC.

This chain connects TRBV25-1 to TRBJ2-7, with 8 bases fitting TRBD2. V lost 6 bases, J lost 1 base, and 2 bases stayed unmatched. The CDR3 has 13 amino acids. Germline CDR1 reads MGHDK; CDR2 reads SYGVNS. CDR3 in amino acids: CASSGGESYEQYF. For the CDR3, the DNA is TGTGCCAGCAGCGGGGGGGAGTCCTACGAGCAGTACTTC.

This clonotype was seen only a few times. This CDR3 is CSARELAGGAGELFF. The CDR3 coding sequence is TGCAGTGCTAGGGAACTAGCGGGAGGGGCCGGGGAGCTGTTTTTT. The chain joins TRBV20-1 to TRBJ2-2, with 13 bases that match TRBD2. V lost 3 bases, J lost 6 bases, and 4 bases stayed unmatched. Germline CDR1 and CDR2: DFQATT and SNEGSKA (reference sequence). The CDR3 runs to 15 residues.

V gene TRBV9 combines with J gene TRBJ2-5, with 7 positions matching TRBD2. The CDR3 runs to 17 residues. The J segment lost 4 bases and the V segment lost 4 bases, leaving 16 bases of the junction unmatched. Germline assignment: CDR1 SGDLS and CDR2 YYNGEE. In DNA, the CDR3 is TGTGCCAGCAGCCCAGTCCTTGGGGGGGAGCGGGTAGAGACCCAGTACTTC. Translated, it gives CASSPVLGGERVETQYF.

This clonotype occurred many times. The chain employs TRBV7-8 and TRBJ2-2; D is ambiguous. Trimming stripped 0 bases from V and 9 bases from J, with 8 bases between. Germline values: CDR1 SGHVS, CDR2 FQNEAQ. The CDR3 is made up of 13 amino acids. CDR3 nucleotides: TGTGCCAGCAGCTTAGCGGTCCGGAGGGAGCTGTTTTTT. Translation: CASSLAVRRELFF.

The chain recombines TRBV24-1 with TRBJ1-5, with D possibly being TRBD1 (5 bases). Germline lookup yields CDR1 KGHDR and CDR2 SFDVKD. V gave up 2 bases and J gave up 0 bases, with 10 bases separating them. CDR3 length: 16 amino acids. CDR3 sequence reads: CATSDSDTDSNQPQHF. The CDR3 nucleotides are TGTGCCACCAGTGATTCGGACACCGATAGCAATCAGCCCCAGCATTTT.

This clonotype has ten or more counts. The chain couples TRBV7-2 to TRBJ2-5; 9 bases align to TRBD2. This CDR3 has 17 residues. Germline CDR1 is SGHTA and CDR2 is FQGNSA. J lost 2 bases, V lost 5 bases, and 12 bases had no gene match. DNA for the CDR3: TGTGCCAGCAGCCCATTTCCCCTAGCGGGACGGCAAGAGACCCAGTACTTC. Its protein product is CASSPFPLAGRQETQYF.

The V call is TRBV7-9, the J call TRBJ2-7, with a possible D match to TRBD1 (6 bases). With 1 base removed from V and 1 base from J, the gap between germline ends came to 11 bases. This CDR3 is built from 15 residues. The germline gives CDR1 SEHNR, CDR2 FQNEAQ (reference sequence). In DNA form, the CDR3 reads TGTGCCAGCAGCTTAGAGCAGGGGATGTCCTACGAGCAGTACTTC. This gives the protein CASSLEQGMSYEQYF.

The rearrangement uses TRBV7-9 and TRBJ1-2; a weak D match, TRBD1 (5 bases). Trimming shortened V by 3 bases and J by 0 bases, and 29 bases separated the two germline ends. The germline V gene has CDR1 SEHNR and CDR2 FQNEAQ (reference sequence). The CDR3 is made up of 21 amino acids. The CDR3 coding sequence is TGTGCCAGCAGCTTCAACTGGTTTCAATCTGCCAGGGAGGGAGCTAACTATGGCTACACCTTC. The encoded protein is CASSFNWFQSAREGANYGYTF.

The V gene is TRBV5-1, the J gene TRBJ1-1; 11 bases align to TRBD1. In germline, CDR1 is SGHRS, CDR2 YFSETQ. The CDR3 extends over 17 amino acids. V lost 1 base to trimming and J lost 0 bases; unmatched junction nucleotides: 5. Here the CDR3 reads CASSLWTGGALNTEAFF. DNA of the CDR3: TGCGCCAGCAGCTTGTGGACAGGGGGCGCGCTGAACACTGAAGCTTTCTTT.

The chain carries TRBV12-3 or TRBV12-4 and TRBJ1-1; D is unclear. CDR3 length equals 14 residues. The germline V and J ends were trimmed by 7 bases and 1 base, with 13 bases remaining between them. The CDR3 DNA follows: TGTGCCAGCACCGTTCAAACAGAGAACACTGAAGCTTTCTTT. This translates into CASTVQTENTEAFF.

V usage is TRBV2 and J usage is TRBJ2-2; D is possibly TRBD1 (6 bases). Trimming cost V 5 bases and J 4 bases, with 11 bases left between them. The CDR3 covers 14 residues. CDR1 and CDR2 (germline): SNHLY, FYNNEI. The DNA of the CDR3 is TGTGCCAGCAGTCCTCCAGGGGCCACCGGGGAGCTGTTTTTT. It encodes CASSPPGATGELFF.

This clonotype has a handful of counts. Its ends do not fully match the called genes, so a read error is possible. The chain combines TRBV12-3 or TRBV12-4 with TRBJ1-6; weak D call: TRBD1 (5 bases). The CDR3 runs to 13 residues. In DNA form, the CDR3 reads TGTGCCAGCAGCTTAGGGGCTGGATCACCCCTCCACTTT. The encoded protein is CASSLGAGSPLHF.

This clonotype was seen at least ten times. V gene TRBV12-3 or TRBV12-4 combines with J gene TRBJ1-2, with TRBD1 matching over 7 bases. Germline trimming cut 6 bases from V and 4 bases from J; bases unmatched to any gene: 5. There are 13 residues in the CDR3. This chain's CDR3 is CASRWTGSYGYTF. DNA for the CDR3: TGTGCCAGCAGGTGGACAGGAAGCTATGGCTACACCTTC.

About this clonotype: A read error may account for a junction end that differs from germline. V is TRBV5-1 and J is TRBJ2-5, with 14 bases that match TRBD2. Per germline, CDR1 SGHRS and CDR2 YFSETQ. This CDR3 comprises 16 residues. This chain's CDR3 is CASSIPGTSGSVTQYF. CDR3 nucleotide sequence: TGTGCCAGCAGCATACCCGGGACTAGCGGGAGTGTGACCCAGTACTTC.

This chain joins TRBV2 and TRBJ1-4; D is unclear. Germline CDR1 SNHLY, CDR2 FYNNEI. V lost 3 bases to trimming and J lost 4 bases, with 18 bases between them. The CDR3 runs to 17 residues. CDR3 in amino acids: CASSDRHSRSYNEKLFF. The CDR3 DNA reads as TGTGCCAGCAGTGACCGCCACAGCCGTTCCTATAATGAAAAACTGTTTTTT.

This chain uses TRBV19 with TRBJ2-5; the D is unclear. Trimming took 11 bases from V and 3 from J, leaving 10 bases between them. Germline assignment: CDR1 LNHDA and CDR2 SQIVND (reference sequence). The CDR3 totals 11 residues. CDR3 in DNA: TGTGCCTGGATTACAGAAGAGACCCAGTACTTC. Residues: CAWITEETQYF.